This TCR beta chain is from a study of blood T cell repertoires in COVID-19. Study background: Collection of acute and convalescent COVID-19 samples took place in the United States, Italy and Spain. Nucleic acid was either cDNA or gDNA, and it came from T cells, B-cell-depleted T cells, or PBMCs.

This CDR3 has 14 residues. Germline V lookup: CDR1 SGHRS, CDR2 YFSETQ. V lost 5 bases and J 5 bases, leaving 16 bases between the germline ends. Original processing methods: Amplification of reference gene primers was used by the study to estimate nucleated cell counts. Libraries were prepared by immunoSEQ multiplex PCR; TCRdb keeps only in-frame clonotypes and omits some of them. V and J calls and clone size are those listed in that table; D and trimming were worked out from the DNA. The sample includes some 220,000 clones, under 90% of them seen just once. The material sequenced was peripheral blood. This clonotype originated in an older woman who had recovered from COVID-19. The chain links TRBV5-1 to TRBJ2-5; D unclear. CDR3 sequence reads: CASSYRLSQETQYF. The CDR3 DNA is TGCGCCAGCAGTTACCGACTGTCTCAGGAGACCCAGTACTTC.